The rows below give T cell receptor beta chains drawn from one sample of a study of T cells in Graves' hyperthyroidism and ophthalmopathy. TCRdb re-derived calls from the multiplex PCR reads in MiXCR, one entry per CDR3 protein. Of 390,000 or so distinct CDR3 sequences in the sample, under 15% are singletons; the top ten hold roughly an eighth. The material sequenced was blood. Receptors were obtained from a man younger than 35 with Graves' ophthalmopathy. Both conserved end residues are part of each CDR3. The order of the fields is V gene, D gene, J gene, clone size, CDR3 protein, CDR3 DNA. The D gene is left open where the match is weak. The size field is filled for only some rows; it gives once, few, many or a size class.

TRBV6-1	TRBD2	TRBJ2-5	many	CAIRTRGQETQYF	TGTGCCATCAGGACTAGGGGACAAGAGACCCAGTACTTC
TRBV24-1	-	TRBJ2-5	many	CATSDLGQETQYF	TGTGCCACCAGTGATTTAGGTCAAGAGACCCAGTACTTC
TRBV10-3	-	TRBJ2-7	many	CAISELPGSYEQYF	TGTGCCATCAGTGAGTTACCGGGTTCCTACGAGCAGTACTTC
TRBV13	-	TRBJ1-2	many	CASSTRVRREANYGYTF	TGTGCCAGCAGCACTCGGGTGAGGCGTGAGGCTAACTATGGCTACACCTTC
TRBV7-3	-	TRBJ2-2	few	CASSSGAKVATNTGELFF	TGTGCCAGCAGCTCCGGGGCCAAGGTAGCGACGAACACCGGGGAGCTGTTTTTT
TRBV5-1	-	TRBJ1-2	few	CASSLGGIGGYTF	TGCGCCAGCAGCTTGGGGGGTATTGGTGGCTACACCTTC
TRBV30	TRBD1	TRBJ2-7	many	CAWTGGHEQYF	TGTGCCTGGACAGGGGGCCACGAGCAGTACTTC
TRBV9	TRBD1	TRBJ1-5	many	CASSVGQGDQPQHF	TGTGCCAGCAGCGTAGGACAGGGTGATCAGCCCCAGCATTTT
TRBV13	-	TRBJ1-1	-	CASSLHRLNTEAFF	TGTGCCAGCAGCTTGCACAGACTGAACACTGAAGCTTTCTTT
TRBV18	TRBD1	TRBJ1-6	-	CASSPPAGQNSPLHF	TGTGCCAGCTCACCACCGGCGGGACAGAATTCACCCCTCCACTTT
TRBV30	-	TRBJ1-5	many	CAWNEGPGQPQHF	TGTGCCTGGAACGAGGGGCCCGGGCAGCCCCAGCATTTT
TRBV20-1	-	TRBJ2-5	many	CSARYRDPQETQYF	TGCAGTGCTAGATACCGGGACCCACAAGAGACCCAGTACTTC
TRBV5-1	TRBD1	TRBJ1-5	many	CASSLGTGDINQPQHF	TGCGCCAGCAGCTTGGGTACAGGGGATATCAATCAGCCCCAGCATTTT
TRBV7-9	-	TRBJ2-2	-	CASSFPGTNTGELFF	TGTGCCAGCAGCTTTCCCGGGACTAACACCGGGGAGCTGTTTTTT